One and the same sample provided the 9 T cell receptor beta chains below, sequenced in a study of T cells in tuberculosis. Profiling relied on immunoSEQ multiplex PCR, and the TCRdb table lists in-frame clones only, not all of them. The sample consists of some 29,000 clones, 90% of them appearing once. Material: PBMCs. The receptors stem from a donor aged 10-29 years with latent tuberculosis or without tuberculosis infection.

The rearrangement joins TRBV2 to TRBJ1-6; 7 bases line up with TRBD1. Germline V gene data show CDR1 as SNHLY and CDR2 as FYNNEI. J was trimmed by 6 bases and V by 4 bases; bases with no gene match: 12. The CDR3 is 17 amino acids. In nucleotides, the CDR3 is TGTGCCAGCAGTGGTCAGGGGGGCCCTCTACTTAATTCACCCCTCCACTTT. Amino acid sequence: CASSGQGGPLLNSPLHF.

The chain employs TRBV27 and TRBJ1-2, with D tentatively TRBD1 (5 bases). This CDR3 spans 14 amino acids. Germline CDR1 is MNHEY and CDR2 is SMNVEV (reference sequence). Between the trimmed V and J ends, which lost 8 bases and 2 bases, there was a span of 15 bases. The CDR3 nucleotides are TGTGCCAGCGCCCCGACAGCAAGGAACTATGGCTACACCTTC. Encoded protein: CASAPTARNYGYTF.

V is TRBV28 and J is TRBJ1-5; possible D gene TRBD1, 5 bases. Per germline, CDR1 MDHEN and CDR2 SYDVKM. Between the trimmed V and J ends, which lost 4 bases and 1 base, there was a span of 17 bases. CDR3 size: 17 residues. This chain's CDR3 is CASSSISRGDSNQPQHF. In DNA form, the CDR3 reads TGTGCCAGCAGTTCTATCTCCCGGGGGGACAGCAATCAGCCCCAGCATTTT.

The rearrangement uses TRBV7-6 and TRBJ1-6; D not resolved. In germline, CDR1 is SGHVS, CDR2 FNYEAQ. The CDR3 extends over 16 amino acids. Trimming pared 5 bases from V and 7 bases from J, leaving 18 bases between. For the CDR3, the DNA is TGTGCCAGCAGCCCTGGGATAGGGAGAAACAATTCACCCCTCCACTTT. Its protein product is CASSPGIGRNNSPLHF.

This chain links TRBV9 with TRBJ1-3; 7 nucleotides match TRBD1. There are 15 residues in the CDR3. The junction had 1 base not matched to a gene; V was cut back by 0 bases and J by 1 base. Germline CDR1 and CDR2: SGDLS and YYNGEE. The DNA of the CDR3 is TGTGCCAGCAGCGTAGGACAGGGATCTGGAAACACCATATATTTT. It codes for CASSVGQGSGNTIYF. The complete variable domain, with remaining parts taken from reference TRBV9 and TRBJ1-3, reads DSGVTQTPKHLITATGQRVTLRCSPRSGDLSVYWYQQSLDQGLQFLIQYYNGEERAKGNILERFSAQQFPDLHSELNLSSLELGDSALYFCASSVGQGSGNTIYFGEGSWLTVV.

As DNA, the CDR3 is TGTGCCAGTGATAGCAGGGGGCGAACTGAAGCTTTCTTT. It translates to CASDSRGRTEAFF. The J gene is TRBJ1-1, the V gene TRBV19; TRBD1 agrees at 8 bases. This CDR3 has 13 amino acids. Germline V CDR1 and CDR2: LNHDA, SQIVND (reference sequence). V gave up 8 bases and J gave up 5 bases; unmatched junction bases: 7. Full variable domain (remainder filled in from reference TRBV19 and TRBJ1-1): DGGITQSPKYLFRKEGQNVTLSCEQNLNHDAMYWYRQDPGQGLRLIYYSQIVNDFQKGDIAEGYSVSREKKESFPLTVTSAQKNPTAFYLCASDSRGRTEAFFGQGTRLTVV.

This chain connects TRBV16 to TRBJ2-1, with a weak D call TRBD2 (5 bases). V shed 0 bases and J shed 4 bases, with 13 bases lying between them. There are 16 residues in the CDR3. Germline CDR1 is KGHSY and CDR2 is FQNENV. The DNA for the CDR3 is TGTGCCAGCAGCCAATCAGGACTCCGGGATTACAATGAGCAGTTCTTC. Protein: CASSQSGLRDYNEQFF.

This clone has just one count. The V call is TRBV10-3, the J call TRBJ2-3; 7 bases align to TRBD1. Germline V gene data show CDR1 as ENHRY and CDR2 as SYGVKD. CDR3 size: 14 residues. V gave up 6 bases and J gave up 1 base; unmatched junction bases: 4. The CDR3 DNA reads as TGTGCCATCAGCATTCAGGGGGGCACAGATACGCAGTATTTT. It encodes CAISIQGGTDTQYF.

This chain joins TRBV28 and TRBJ1-1; D ambiguous. Deletions cut 4 bases from V and 8 bases from J, with 14 bases between. There are 13 residues in the CDR3. Germline assignment: CDR1 MDHEN and CDR2 SYDVKM. The CDR3 loop reads CASSSWMVREAFF. CDR3 in DNA: TGTGCCAGCAGTTCATGGATGGTGAGAGAAGCTTTCTTT. Full variable domain (rest looked up from reference TRBV28 and TRBJ1-1): DVKVTQSSRYLVKRTGEKVFLECVQDMDHENMFWYRQDPGLGLRLIYFSYDVKMKEKGDIPEGYSVSREKKERFSLILESASTNQTSMYLCASSSWMVREAFFGQGTRLTVV.